Shown below are 4 T cell receptor beta chains from a single sample sequenced in a study of cytomegalovirus exposure and HLA in healthy donors. A multiplex PCR was run with 60 Vbeta primers and 13 Jbeta primers. Method: immunoSEQ multiplex PCR; TCRdb's copy keeps in-frame clones and lacks some. The data show about 160,000 clones, roughly 80% seen once. The material sequenced was PBMCs. The receptors originated from a woman aged 25 to 39 in good health and CMV-seropositive.

This clone showed up just once. The chain is built from TRBV7-3 and TRBJ1-1; a possible D gene is TRBD1 (6 bases). Germline CDR1 and CDR2: SGHTA and FQGTGA. The CDR3 is 16 amino acids. V dropped 5 bases and J dropped 0 bases, with 16 bases sitting between them. The CDR3 DNA sequence: TGTGCCAGCAGCCCGGACAGCTACAACATGAACACTGAAGCTTTCTTT. Translation gives CASSPDSYNMNTEAFF.

The sample holds one count of this clone. The V gene is TRBV10-2, the J gene TRBJ2-2; D may be TRBD2 (6 bases). Germline V lookup: CDR1 WSHSY, CDR2 SAAADI. V was cut by 4 bases and J by 7 bases, with 10 bases left in between. The CDR3 runs 13 residues. CDR3 amino acids: CASSVGGGGELFF. DNA for the CDR3: TGCGCCAGCAGTGTCGGGGGTGGCGGGGAGCTGTTTTTT.

The chain links TRBV27 to TRBJ1-2, with unresolved D. The CDR3 has 13 amino acids. CDR1 and CDR2 from the germline V gene are MNHEY and SMNVEV (reference sequence). Trimming stripped 3 bases from V and 0 bases from J, with 5 bases between. The CDR3 DNA follows: TGTGCCAGCAGTTTCCAGGCTAACTATGGCTACACCTTC. Its protein product is CASSFQANYGYTF.

V is TRBV27 and J is TRBJ2-7, with D possibly TRBD1 on 5 matching bases. The CDR3 covers 13 residues. Germline lookup yields CDR1 MNHEY and CDR2 SMNVEV (reference sequence). Trimming left V 4 bases short and J 2 bases short, with 9 bases between. CDR3 coding DNA: TGTGCCAGCAGTTATCAGGGTCCCTACGAGCAGTACTTC. Amino acids: CASSYQGPYEQYF.